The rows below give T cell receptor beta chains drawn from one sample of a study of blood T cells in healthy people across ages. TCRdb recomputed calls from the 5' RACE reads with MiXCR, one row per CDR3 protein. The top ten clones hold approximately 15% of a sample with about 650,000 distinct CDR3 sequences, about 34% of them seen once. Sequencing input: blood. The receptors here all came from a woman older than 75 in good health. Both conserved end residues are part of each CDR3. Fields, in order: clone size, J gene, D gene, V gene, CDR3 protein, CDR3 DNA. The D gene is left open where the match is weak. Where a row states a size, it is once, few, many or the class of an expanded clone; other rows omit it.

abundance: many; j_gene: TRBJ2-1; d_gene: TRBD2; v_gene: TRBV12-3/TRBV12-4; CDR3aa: CASSSKLAGVREEQFF; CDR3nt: TGTGCCAGCAGTTCCAAACTAGCGGGGGTTCGGGAGGAGCAGTTCTTC
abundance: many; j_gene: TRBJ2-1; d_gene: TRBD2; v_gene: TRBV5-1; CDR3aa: CASSLGFLAGASVSYNEQFF; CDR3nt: TGCGCCAGCAGCTTGGGCTTTTTAGCGGGGGCTTCGGTATCCTACAATGAGCAGTTCTTC
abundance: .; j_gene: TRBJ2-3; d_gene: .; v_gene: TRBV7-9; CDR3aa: CASSSPRQDHTDTQYF; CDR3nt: TGTGCCAGCAGCTCTCCTCGACAGGACCACACAGATACGCAGTATTTT
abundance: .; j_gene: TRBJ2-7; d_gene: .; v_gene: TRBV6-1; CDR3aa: CASSDTQYEQYF; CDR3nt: TGTGCCAGCAGTGACACCCAGTACGAGCAGTACTTC
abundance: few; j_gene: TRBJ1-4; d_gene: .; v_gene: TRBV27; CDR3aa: CASSLSWTPVGKLFF; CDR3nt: TGTGCCAGCAGTTTATCGTGGACCCCAGTGGGAAAACTGTTTTTT
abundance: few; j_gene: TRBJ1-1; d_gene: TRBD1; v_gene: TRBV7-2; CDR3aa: CASSLVGTGGSLGEAFF; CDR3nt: TGTGCCAGCAGCTTAGTTGGGACAGGGGGGTCTTTGGGTGAAGCTTTCTTT
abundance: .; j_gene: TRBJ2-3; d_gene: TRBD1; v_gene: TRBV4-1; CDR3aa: CTSSQVQGADTQYF; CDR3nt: TGCACCAGCAGCCAAGTACAGGGGGCGGATACGCAGTATTTT
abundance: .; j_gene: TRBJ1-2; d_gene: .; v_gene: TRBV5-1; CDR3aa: CASSLAASPRGSYGYTF; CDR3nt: TGCGCCAGCAGCCTTGCCGCTTCCCCCCGGGGGAGCTATGGCTACACCTTC
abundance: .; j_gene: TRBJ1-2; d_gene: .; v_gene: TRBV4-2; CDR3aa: CASSPGGLEYGYTF; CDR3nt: TGTGCCAGCAGCCCGGGGGGGCTTGAATATGGCTACACCTTC
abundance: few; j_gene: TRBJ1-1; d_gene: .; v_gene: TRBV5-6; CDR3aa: CASSFKRYTEAFF; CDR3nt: TGTGCCAGCAGCTTTAAGCGTTACACTGAAGCTTTCTTT
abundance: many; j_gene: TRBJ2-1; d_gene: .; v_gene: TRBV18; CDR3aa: CASSPQAGRVYNEQFF; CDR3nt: TGTGCCAGCTCACCACAGGCGGGGCGCGTCTACAATGAGCAGTTCTTC
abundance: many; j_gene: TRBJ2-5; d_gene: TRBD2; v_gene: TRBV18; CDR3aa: CASSPGRAQETQYF; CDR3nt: TGTGCCAGCTCACCGGGGAGGGCGCAAGAGACCCAGTACTTC
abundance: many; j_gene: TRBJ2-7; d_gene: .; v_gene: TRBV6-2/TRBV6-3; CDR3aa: CASSLQQGAYEQYF; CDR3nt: TGTGCCAGCAGCCTCCAACAGGGAGCGTACGAGCAGTACTTC
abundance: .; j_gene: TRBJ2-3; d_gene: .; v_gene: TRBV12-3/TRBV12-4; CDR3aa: CASKIGTDTQYF; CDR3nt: TGTGCCAGCAAGATAGGGACAGATACGCAGTATTTT
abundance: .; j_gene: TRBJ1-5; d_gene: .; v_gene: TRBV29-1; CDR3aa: CSAQGTGSNQPQHF; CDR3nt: TGCAGCGCCCAAGGGACGGGCAGCAATCAGCCCCAGCATTTT
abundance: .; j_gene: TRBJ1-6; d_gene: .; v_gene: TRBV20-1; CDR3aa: CSATEEDSSNSPLHF; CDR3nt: TGTAGTGCTACCGAGGAGGACAGTAGTAATTCACCCCTCCACTTT
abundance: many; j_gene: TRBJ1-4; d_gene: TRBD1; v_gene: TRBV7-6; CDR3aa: CASSSGTGPGKLFF; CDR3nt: TGTGCCAGCAGCTCCGGGACAGGCCCCGGAAAACTGTTTTTT
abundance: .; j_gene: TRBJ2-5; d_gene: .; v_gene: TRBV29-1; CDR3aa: CSVRSLAEETQYF; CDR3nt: TGCAGCGTTCGGAGTTTGGCAGAAGAGACCCAGTACTTC
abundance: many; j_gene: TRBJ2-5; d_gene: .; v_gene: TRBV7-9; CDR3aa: CASSFGFRGHQETQYF; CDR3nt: TGTGCCAGCAGCTTCGGGTTCCGAGGCCACCAAGAGACCCAGTACTTC
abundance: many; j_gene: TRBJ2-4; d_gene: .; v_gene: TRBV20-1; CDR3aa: CSAMRGRTKNIQYF; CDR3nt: TGCAGTGCTATGAGGGGTCGGACCAAAAACATTCAGTACTTC
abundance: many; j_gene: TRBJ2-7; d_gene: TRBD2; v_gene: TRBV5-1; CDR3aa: CASSLVAGADYEQYF; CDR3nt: TGCGCCAGCAGCTTGGTAGCGGGGGCCGACTACGAGCAGTACTTC
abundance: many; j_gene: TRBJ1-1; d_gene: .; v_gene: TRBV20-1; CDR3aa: CSARTQTNTEAFF; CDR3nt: TGCAGTGCTAGAACCCAGACAAACACTGAAGCTTTCTTT
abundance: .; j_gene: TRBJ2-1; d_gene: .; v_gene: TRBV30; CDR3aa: CAWSLNYRLYNEQFF; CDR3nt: TGTGCCTGGAGTTTAAACTACCGGCTCTACAATGAGCAGTTCTTC
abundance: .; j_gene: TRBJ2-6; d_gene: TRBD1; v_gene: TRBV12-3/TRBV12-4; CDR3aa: CAVRDRPPSGASVLTF; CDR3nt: TGTGCGGTCAGGGACAGACCCCCCTCTGGGGCCAGCGTCCTGACTTTC
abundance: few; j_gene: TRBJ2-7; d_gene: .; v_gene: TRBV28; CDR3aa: CASVRGNEQYF; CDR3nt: TGTGCCAGTGTCAGGGGAAATGAGCAGTACTTC
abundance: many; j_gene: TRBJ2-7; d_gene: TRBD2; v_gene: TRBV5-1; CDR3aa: CASGAGGLATEQYF; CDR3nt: TGCGCCAGCGGCGCCGGGGGACTAGCGACCGAGCAGTACTTC
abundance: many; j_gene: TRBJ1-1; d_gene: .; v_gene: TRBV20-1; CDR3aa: CSARDQRNTEAFF; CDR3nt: TGCAGTGCTAGAGATCAACGGAACACTGAAGCTTTCTTT
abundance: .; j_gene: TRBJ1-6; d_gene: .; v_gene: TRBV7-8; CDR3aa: CASSFNSWGWNSPLHF; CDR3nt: TGTGCCAGCAGCTTTAATTCATGGGGGTGGAATTCACCCCTCCACTTT
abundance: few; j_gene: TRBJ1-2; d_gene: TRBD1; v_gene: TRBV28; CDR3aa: CASSLMGTGVGYGYTF; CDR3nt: TGTGCCAGCAGTTTAATGGGGACAGGGGTTGGCTATGGCTACACCTTC
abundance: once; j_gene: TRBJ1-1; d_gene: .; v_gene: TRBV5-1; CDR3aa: CASRVSASTEAFF; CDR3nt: TGCGCCAGCAGGGTCTCCGCTTCGACTGAAGCTTTCTTT
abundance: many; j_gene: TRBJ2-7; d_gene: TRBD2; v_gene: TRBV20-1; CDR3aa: CSAIGTSGVYEQYF; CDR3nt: TGCAGTGCCATAGGGACTAGCGGGGTATACGAGCAGTACTTC
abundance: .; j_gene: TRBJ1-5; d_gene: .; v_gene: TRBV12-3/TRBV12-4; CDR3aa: CASTGDSNQPQHF; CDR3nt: TGTGCCAGCACCGGCGATAGCAATCAGCCCCAGCATTTT
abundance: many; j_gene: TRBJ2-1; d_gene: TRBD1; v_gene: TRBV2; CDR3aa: CASSGDRVINEQFF; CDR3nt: TGTGCCAGCAGTGGGGACAGGGTGATAAATGAGCAGTTCTTC
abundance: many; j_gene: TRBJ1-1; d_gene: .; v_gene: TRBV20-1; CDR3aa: CSASPENTEAFF; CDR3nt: TGCAGTGCTTCCCCCGAGAACACTGAAGCTTTCTTT
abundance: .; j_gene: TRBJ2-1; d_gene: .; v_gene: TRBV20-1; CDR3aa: CSALYNEQFF; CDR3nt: TGCAGTGCTCTGTACAATGAGCAGTTCTTC
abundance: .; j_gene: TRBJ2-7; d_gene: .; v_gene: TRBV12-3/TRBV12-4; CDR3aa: CASSSTRQAQTYEQYF; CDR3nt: TGTGCCAGCAGTTCTACCCGACAGGCGCAGACCTACGAGCAGTACTTC
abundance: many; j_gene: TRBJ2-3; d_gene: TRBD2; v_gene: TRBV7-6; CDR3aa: CASSVGPGLAGKITTDTQYF; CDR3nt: TGTGCCAGCAGCGTGGGACCGGGACTAGCGGGGAAGATAACCACAGATACGCAGTATTTT
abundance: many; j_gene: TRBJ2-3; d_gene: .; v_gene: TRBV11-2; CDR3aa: CASSLDFSSSSDTQYF; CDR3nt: TGTGCCAGCAGCTTAGATTTTTCCAGTAGCTCAGATACGCAGTATTTT
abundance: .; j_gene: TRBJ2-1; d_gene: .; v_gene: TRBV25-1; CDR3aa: CASSKGSGRFGEQFF; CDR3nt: TGTGCCAGCAGCAAGGGGTCCGGGAGATTTGGTGAGCAGTTCTTC
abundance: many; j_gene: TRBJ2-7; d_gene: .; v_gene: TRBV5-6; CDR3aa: CASSFRTVISYEQYF; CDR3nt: TGTGCCAGCAGCTTCAGGACAGTCATCTCCTACGAGCAGTACTTC
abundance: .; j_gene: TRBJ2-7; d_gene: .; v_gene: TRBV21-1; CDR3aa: CASSKVGSGGYSYNEQYF; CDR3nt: TGTGCCAGCAGCAAAGTGGGTAGCGGGGGATACTCCTACAATGAGCAGTACTTC
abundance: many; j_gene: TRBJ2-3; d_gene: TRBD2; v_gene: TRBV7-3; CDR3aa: CASSLSGLGTDTQYF; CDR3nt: TGTGCCAGCAGCTTATCGGGACTAGGAACAGATACGCAGTATTTT
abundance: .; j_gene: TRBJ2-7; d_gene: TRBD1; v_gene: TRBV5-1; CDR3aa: CASSKPAGGYGQYF; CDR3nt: TGCGCCAGCAGCAAGCCGGCAGGGGGCTACGGGCAGTACTTC
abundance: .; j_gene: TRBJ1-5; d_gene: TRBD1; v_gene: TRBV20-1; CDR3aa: CSASPDRVSGNQPQHF; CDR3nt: TGCAGTGCTAGTCCCGACAGGGTGAGCGGCAATCAGCCCCAGCATTTT
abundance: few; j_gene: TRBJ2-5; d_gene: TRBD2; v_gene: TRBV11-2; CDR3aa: CASSLGPGLSREEQYF; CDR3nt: TGTGCCAGCAGCTTAGGACCGGGCCTGTCCCGGGAGGAGCAGTACTTC
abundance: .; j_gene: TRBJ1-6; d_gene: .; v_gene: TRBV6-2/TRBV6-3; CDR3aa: CASSRTGMNSPLHF; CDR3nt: TGTGCCAGCAGCCGAACAGGGATGAATTCACCCCTCCACTTT
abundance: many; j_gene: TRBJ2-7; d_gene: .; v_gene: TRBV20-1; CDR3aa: CSAKGNSDYEQYF; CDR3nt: TGCAGTGCTAAGGGTAACTCGGACTACGAGCAGTACTTC
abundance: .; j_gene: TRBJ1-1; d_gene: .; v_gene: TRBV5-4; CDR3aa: CASSYKTSTEAFF; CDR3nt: TGTGCCAGCAGCTATAAGACGAGCACTGAAGCTTTCTTT
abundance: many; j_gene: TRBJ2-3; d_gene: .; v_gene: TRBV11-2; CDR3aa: CASSLAGRGGTDTQYF; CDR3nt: TGTGCCAGCAGCTTAGCGGGCAGGGGCGGCACAGATACGCAGTATTTT